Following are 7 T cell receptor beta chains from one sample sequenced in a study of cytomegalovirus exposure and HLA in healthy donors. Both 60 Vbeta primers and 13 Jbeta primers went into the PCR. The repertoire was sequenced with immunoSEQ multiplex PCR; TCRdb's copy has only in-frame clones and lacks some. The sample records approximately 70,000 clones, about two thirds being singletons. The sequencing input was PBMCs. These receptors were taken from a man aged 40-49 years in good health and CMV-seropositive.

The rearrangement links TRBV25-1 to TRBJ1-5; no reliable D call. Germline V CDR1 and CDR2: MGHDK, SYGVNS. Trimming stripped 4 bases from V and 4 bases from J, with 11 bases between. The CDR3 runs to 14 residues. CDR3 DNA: TGTGCCAGCAGTGCAGAATTCGTGAATCAGCCCCAGCATTTT. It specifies CASSAEFVNQPQHF.

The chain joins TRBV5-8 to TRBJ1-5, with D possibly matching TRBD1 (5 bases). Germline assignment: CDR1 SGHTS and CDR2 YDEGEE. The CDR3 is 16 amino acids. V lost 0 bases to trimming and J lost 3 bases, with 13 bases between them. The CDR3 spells CASSLEWGTYNQPQHF. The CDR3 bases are TGTGCCAGCAGCTTGGAGTGGGGCACATACAATCAGCCCCAGCATTTT.

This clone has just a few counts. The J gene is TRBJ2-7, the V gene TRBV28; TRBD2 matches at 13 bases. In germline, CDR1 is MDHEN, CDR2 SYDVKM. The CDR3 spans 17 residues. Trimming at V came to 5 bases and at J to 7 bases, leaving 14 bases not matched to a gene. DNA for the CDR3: TGTGCCAGCAGTCCGGTCCGACTAGCGGGAGGCCCGGGGGAGCAGTACTTC. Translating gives CASSPVRLAGGPGEQYF.

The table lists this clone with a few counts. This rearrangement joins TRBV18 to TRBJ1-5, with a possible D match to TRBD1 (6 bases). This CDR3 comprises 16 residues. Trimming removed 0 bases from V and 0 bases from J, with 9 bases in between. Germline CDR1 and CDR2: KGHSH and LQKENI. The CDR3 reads CASSPPGTHSNQPQHF. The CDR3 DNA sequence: TGTGCCAGCTCACCACCTGGGACACATAGCAATCAGCCCCAGCATTTT.

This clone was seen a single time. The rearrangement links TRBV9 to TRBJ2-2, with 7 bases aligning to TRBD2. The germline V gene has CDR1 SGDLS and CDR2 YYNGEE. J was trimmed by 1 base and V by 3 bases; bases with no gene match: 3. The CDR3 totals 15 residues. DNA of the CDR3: TGTGCCAGCAGCGGAAGCGGGGAGAACACCGGGGAGCTGTTTTTT. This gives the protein CASSGSGENTGELFF.

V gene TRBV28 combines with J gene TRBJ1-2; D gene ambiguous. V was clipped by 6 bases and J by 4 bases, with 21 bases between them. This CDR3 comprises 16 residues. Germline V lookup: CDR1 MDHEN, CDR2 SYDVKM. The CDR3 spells CASSRETGVPGYGYTF. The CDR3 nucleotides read TGTGCCAGCAGCCGAGAGACCGGGGTTCCTGGCTATGGCTACACCTTC.

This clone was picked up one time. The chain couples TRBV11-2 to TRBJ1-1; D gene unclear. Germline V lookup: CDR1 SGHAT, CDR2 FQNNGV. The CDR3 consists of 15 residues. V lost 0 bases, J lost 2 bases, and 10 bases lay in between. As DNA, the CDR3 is TGTGCCAGCAGCTTAGATTTTCGGGGTAACACTGAAGCTTTCTTT. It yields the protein CASSLDFRGNTEAFF. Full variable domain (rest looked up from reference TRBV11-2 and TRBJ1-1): EAGVAQSPRYKIIEKRQSVAFWCNPISGHATLYWYQQILGQGPKLLIQFQNNGVVDDSQLPKDRFSAERLKGVDSTLKIQPAKLEDSAVYLCASSLDFRGNTEAFFGQGTRLTVV.